The following is a T cell receptor beta chain sequence with its context. The antigen is not known. This record comes from a study of cytomegalovirus exposure and HLA in healthy donors. The wider study: Around 85 million unique TCR sequences came from HLA-typed donors in an early release. The study placed about four fifths of its 398 genotyped donors in the Caucasian-associated ancestry cluster.

PCR used 60 Vbeta primers and 13 Jbeta primers. The table came from immunoSEQ multiplex PCR; TCRdb's copy has only in-frame clones and leaves some out. The table lists 110,000 to 150,000 clones, approximately 83% of them singletons. Study-level points and caveats: Later genetic work tied a missense DCLRE1C variant to beta-chain V and J trimming. With further analysis later on, most CMV-associated TCR beta chains appeared HLA-restricted.

This CDR3 comprises 12 residues. Germline V CDR1 and CDR2: SQVTM, ANQGSEA. J lost 3 bases, V lost 7 bases, and 5 bases had no gene match. Sample: PBMCs. The clonotype originates from a middle-aged man in good health and CMV-seropositive. The V call is TRBV29-1, the J call TRBJ1-1, with 7 bases matching TRBD1. The CDR3 protein is CSAGTGDTEAFF. Written as DNA, the CDR3 is TGCAGCGCCGGAACAGGGGACACTGAAGCTTTCTTT.